This T cell receptor beta chain was sequenced during a study of CD4 T cells in relation to SARS-CoV-2 and coronaviruses. The wider study: Crossreactive spike epitopes shared across donors were mapped to their HLA restriction. Study-level findings and limits: About 64% of donors had memory CD4+ clonotypes crossrecognizing SARS-CoV-2 and common cold coronavirus spike. Compared with monoreactive clones, crossreactive clones showed significantly weaker SARS-CoV-2 expansion.

The V end lost 2 bases, the J end lost 2 bases, and 12 bases lay between the germline ends. This CDR3 is built from 15 residues. CDR1 is SGHDT, CDR2 YYEEEE, per germline. The unexposed donors gave CD4+ T cells in about 2010-2019, prior to COVID-19. Naive and memory CD4+ T cells were separated from cryopreserved PBMCs. As concerns this clone: Its cognate antigen is unknown.

The data were produced by immunoSEQ multiplex PCR, yet TCRdb's version contains in-frame clones alone and is incomplete. The sample lists about 59,000 clones, approximately 90% occurring once. The genes are TRBV5-6 and TRBJ2-3; D might be TRBD1 or TRBD2, each matching 5 bases. Sequencing input: memory CD4+ T cells from PBMCs. This receptor was identified in a human donor in good health. The DNA of the CDR3 is TGTGCCAGCAGCTTTCAGGGAGTTATCACAGATACGCAGTATTTT. Protein sequence: CASSFQGVITDTQYF.